The table lists the clone carrying this T cell receptor (beta chain) with a count of one. No antigen is known for it. This entry is derived from a study of T cell responses to AZD1222 COVID-19 vaccine. General observations from the study: In all cases, repertoires were sampled only after the peak T cell response.

Assay: immunoSEQ multiplex PCR; the TCRdb copy retains only in-frame clones and omits some. The table records about 130,000 clones, 85% to 90% of them present only once. The CDR3 has 14 amino acids. The germline CDR1 and CDR2 sequences are KGHSH and LQKENI. The V end was cut by 6 bases, the J end by 2 bases, with 13 bases between. V usage is TRBV18 and J usage is TRBJ1-1; D is unclear. The specimen comprised peripheral blood, sampled on day 0 of AZD1222 vaccination. This TCR derives from an adult in good health. The CDR3 here is CASSTVGVNTEAFF. In nucleotides, the CDR3 is TGTGCCAGCTCCACCGTTGGAGTTAACACTGAAGCTTTCTTT.